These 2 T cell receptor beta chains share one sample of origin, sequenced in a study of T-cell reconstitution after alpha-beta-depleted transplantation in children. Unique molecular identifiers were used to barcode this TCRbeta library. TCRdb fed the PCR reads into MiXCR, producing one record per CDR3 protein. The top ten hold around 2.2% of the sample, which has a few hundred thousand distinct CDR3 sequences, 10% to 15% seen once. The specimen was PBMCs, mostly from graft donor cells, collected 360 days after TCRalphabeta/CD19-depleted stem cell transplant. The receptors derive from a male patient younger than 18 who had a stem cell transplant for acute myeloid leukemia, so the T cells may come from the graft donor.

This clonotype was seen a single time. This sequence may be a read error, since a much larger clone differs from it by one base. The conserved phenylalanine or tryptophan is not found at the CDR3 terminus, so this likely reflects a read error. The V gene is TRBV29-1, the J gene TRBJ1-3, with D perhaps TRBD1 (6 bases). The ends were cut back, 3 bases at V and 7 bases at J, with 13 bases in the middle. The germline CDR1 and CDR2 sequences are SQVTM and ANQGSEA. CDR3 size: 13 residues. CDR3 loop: CSVDLGRGNTIYY. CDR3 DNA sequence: TGCAGCGTTGACCTGGGAAGGGGGAACACCATATATTAT.

The DNA for the CDR3 is TGCGCCAGCAGCTTAGGAAGAGTTATTGGTGAGCAGTTCTTC. It yields the protein CASSLGRVIGEQFF. J is TRBJ2-1 and V is TRBV5-1; D is unresolved. The germline V gene encodes CDR1 SGHRS and CDR2 YFSETQ. V lost 2 bases and J lost 9, with 15 bases in between. The CDR3 spans 14 residues.